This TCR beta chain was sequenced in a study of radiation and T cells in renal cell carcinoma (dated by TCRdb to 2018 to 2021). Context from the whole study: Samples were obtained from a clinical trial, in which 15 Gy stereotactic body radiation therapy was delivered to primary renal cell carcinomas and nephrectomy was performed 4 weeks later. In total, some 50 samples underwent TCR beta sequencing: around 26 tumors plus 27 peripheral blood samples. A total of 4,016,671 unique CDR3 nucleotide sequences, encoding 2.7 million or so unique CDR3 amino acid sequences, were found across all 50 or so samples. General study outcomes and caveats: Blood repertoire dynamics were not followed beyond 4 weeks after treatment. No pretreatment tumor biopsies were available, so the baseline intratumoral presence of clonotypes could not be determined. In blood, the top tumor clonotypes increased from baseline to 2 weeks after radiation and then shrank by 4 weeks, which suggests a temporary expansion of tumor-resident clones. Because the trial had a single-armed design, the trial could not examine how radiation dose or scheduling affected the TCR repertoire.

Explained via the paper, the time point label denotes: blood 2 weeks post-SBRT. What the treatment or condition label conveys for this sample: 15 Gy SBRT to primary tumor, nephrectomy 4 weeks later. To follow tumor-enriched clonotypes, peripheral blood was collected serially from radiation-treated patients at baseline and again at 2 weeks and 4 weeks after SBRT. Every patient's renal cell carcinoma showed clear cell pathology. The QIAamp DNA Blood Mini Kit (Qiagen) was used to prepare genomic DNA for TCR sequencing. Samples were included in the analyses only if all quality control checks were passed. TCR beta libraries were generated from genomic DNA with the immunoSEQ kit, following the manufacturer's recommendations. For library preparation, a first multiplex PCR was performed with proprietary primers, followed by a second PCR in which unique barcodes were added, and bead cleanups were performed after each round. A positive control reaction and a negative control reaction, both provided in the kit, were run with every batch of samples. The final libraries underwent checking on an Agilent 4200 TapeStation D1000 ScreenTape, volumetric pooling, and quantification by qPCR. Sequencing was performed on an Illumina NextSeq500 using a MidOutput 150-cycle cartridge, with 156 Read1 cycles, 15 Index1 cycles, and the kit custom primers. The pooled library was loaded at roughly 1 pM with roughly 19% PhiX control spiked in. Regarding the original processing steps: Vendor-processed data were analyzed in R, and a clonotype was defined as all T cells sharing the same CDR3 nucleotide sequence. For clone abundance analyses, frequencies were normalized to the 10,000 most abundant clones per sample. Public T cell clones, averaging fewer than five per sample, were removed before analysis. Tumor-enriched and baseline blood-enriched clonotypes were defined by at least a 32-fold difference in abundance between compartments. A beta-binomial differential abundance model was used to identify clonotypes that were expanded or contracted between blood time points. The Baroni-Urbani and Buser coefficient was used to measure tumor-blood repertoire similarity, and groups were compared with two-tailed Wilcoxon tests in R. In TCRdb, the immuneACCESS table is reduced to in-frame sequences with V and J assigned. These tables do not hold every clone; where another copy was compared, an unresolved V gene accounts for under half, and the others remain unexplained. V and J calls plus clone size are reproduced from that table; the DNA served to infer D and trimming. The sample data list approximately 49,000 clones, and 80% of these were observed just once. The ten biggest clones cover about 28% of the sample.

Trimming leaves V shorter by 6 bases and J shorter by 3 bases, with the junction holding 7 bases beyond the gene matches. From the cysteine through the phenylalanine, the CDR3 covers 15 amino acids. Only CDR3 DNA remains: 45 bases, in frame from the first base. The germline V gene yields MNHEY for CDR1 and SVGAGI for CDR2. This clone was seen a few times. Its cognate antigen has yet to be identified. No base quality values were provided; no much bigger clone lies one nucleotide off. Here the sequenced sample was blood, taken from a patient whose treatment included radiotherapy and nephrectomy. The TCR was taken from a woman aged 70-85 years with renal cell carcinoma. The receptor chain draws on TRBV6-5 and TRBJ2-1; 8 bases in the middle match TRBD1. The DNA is TGTGCCAGCAGCCTATCCAGGGGGCTCTACAATGAGCAGTTCTTC. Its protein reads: CASSLSRGLYNEQFF.